This passage covers 8 T cell receptor beta chains from one sample sequenced in a study of vaccination effects on CD4 cells after COVID-19. When 10 to 11 days of culture had elapsed, CD4+ T cells were isolated. Their antigens are not known. The assay was immunoSEQ multiplex PCR, and TCRdb's table has in-frame clones only and misses some. The sample shows tens of thousands of clones, just over 70% of them seen only once. This specimen was CD4+ T cells from PBMCs cultured without peptide, taken before COVID-19 vaccination. These receptors were taken from a human donor who had a prior SARS-CoV-2 infection.

CDR3 amino acids: CASSEANIAGELFF. The CDR3 nucleotides are TGTGCCAGCAGTGAAGCTAATATCGCCGGGGAGCTGTTTTTT. The J gene is TRBJ2-2, the V gene TRBV2; D gene unclear. Germline values: CDR1 SNHLY, CDR2 FYNNEI. The CDR3 has 14 amino acids. Between the trimmed V and J ends, which lost 0 bases and 6 bases, there was a span of 8 bases. Full variable domain (remainder filled in from reference TRBV2 and TRBJ2-2): EPEVTQTPSHQVTQMGQEVILRCVPISNHLYFYWYRQILGQKVEFLVSFYNNEISEKSEIFDDQFSVERPDGSNFTLKIRSTKLEDSAMYFCASSEANIAGELFFGEGSRLTVL.

J is TRBJ2-7 and V is TRBV6-6, with 10 nucleotides matching TRBD2. Germline-derived CDR1 and CDR2 are MNHNY and SVGAGI (reference sequence). The junction had 5 bases not matched to a gene; V was cut back by 7 bases and J by 2 bases. The CDR3 consists of 14 residues. The CDR3 nucleotides read TGTGCCAGCAACCCCAGCGGGGGGGCCTACGAGCAGTACTTC. Translated, it gives CASNPSGGAYEQYF.

This sequence joins TRBV11-3 and TRBJ2-3, with a possible D match to TRBD2 (5 bases). Trimming pared 5 bases from V and 4 bases from J, leaving 13 bases between. The CDR3 sequence is 14 residues long. Germline V gene sequence: CDR1 SGHNT, CDR2 YENEEA. The CDR3 DNA is TGTGCCAGCAGCGAAGAGGGCCCGGCAGATACGCAGTATTTT. Protein product: CASSEEGPADTQYF.

The rearrangement links TRBV5-1 to TRBJ2-5; D unclear. V dropped 3 bases and J dropped 5 bases, with 11 bases sitting between them. Per germline, CDR1 SGHRS and CDR2 YFSETQ. The CDR3 sequence is 13 residues long. DNA of the CDR3: TGCGCCAGCAGCTCCGCCCCTCGGGAGACCCAGTACTTC. Translating gives CASSSAPRETQYF.

The gene calls are TRBV18 and TRBJ2-5; D may be TRBD2 (5 bases). CDR1 is KGHSH, CDR2 LQKENI, per germline. This CDR3 has 12 residues. Trimming pared 6 bases from V and 2 bases from J, leaving 7 bases between. CDR3 sequence reads: CASSPGQETQYF. The CDR3 region has the DNA TGTGCCAGCTCCCCGGGGCAAGAGACCCAGTACTTC.

This chain joins TRBV20-1 and TRBJ1-1; no clear D. The CDR3 length is 12 residues. CDR1 is DFQATT and CDR2 is SNEGSKA in the germline V gene (reference sequence). V lost 3 bases and J 6 bases, leaving 11 bases between the germline ends. CDR3 in DNA: TGCAGTGCTAGTTATCAAAGCGCTGAAGCTTTCTTT. Its protein is CSASYQSAEAFF.

The V gene is TRBV6-5, the J gene TRBJ1-2, with D perhaps TRBD1 (5 bases). Trimming took off 2 bases at V and 4 bases at J, with 11 bases between the two ends. CDR1 MNHEY and CDR2 SVGAGI come from the germline V gene. The CDR3 extends over 14 amino acids. The CDR3 DNA sequence: TGTGCCAGCAGTTACGGGGGGAGCATCTATGGCTACACCTTC. Amino acid sequence: CASSYGGSIYGYTF.

The rearrangement links TRBV28 to TRBJ1-5; unclear D gene. Germline CDR1 is MDHEN and CDR2 is SYDVKM. Trimming left V 2 bases short and J 7 bases short, with 12 bases between. This CDR3 spans 14 amino acids. CDR3 sequence: CASSLISFQQPQHF. In nucleotides, the CDR3 is TGTGCCAGCAGTTTAATCTCTTTCCAACAGCCCCAGCATTTT.